The source of this TCR beta chain is a study of blood T cell repertoires in COVID-19. Trimming removed 6 bases at V and 7 bases at J, with 15 bases between. Per the germline V gene, CDR1 is KGHSH and CDR2 is LQKENI. The CDR3 has 14 amino acids. Sequencing was performed with immunoSEQ multiplex PCR; in TCRdb, only in-frame clones are kept and a portion is missing. Found here are fewer than 45,000 clones, approximately 90% of them singletons; the top ten hold 4.5% to 7%. The TCR sequence derives from a human donor in a cohort sampled during active COVID-19. The sequenced sample was peripheral blood. V usage is TRBV18 and J usage is TRBJ1-4; D call uncertain. In nucleotides, the CDR3 is TGTGCCAGCTCGCGTGATCCGGAGTTTGAAAAACTGTTTTTT. It codes for CASSRDPEFEKLFF.